The rows below give T cell receptor beta chains drawn from one sample of a study of T cell responses to AZD1222 COVID-19 vaccine. Clones were sequenced by immunoSEQ multiplex PCR, and TCRdb holds only the in-frame ones, with some missing. The sample shows around 95,000 clones, around nine tenths of them seen only once. The sequencing here drew on peripheral blood, taken on day 0 of AZD1222 vaccination. These TCRs come from an adult in good health. The CDR3 runs from the conserved cysteine through the conserved F or W. The order of the fields is clone size, V gene, J gene, D gene, CDR3 protein, CDR3 DNA. D genes are given only for firm matches. Not all rows give a size; the values are once, few, many and, for expanded clones, a class.

>-|TRBV11-2|TRBJ2-3|-
CASSSRRGLDTQYF
TGTGCCAGCAGCTCACGTAGGGGTCTGGATACGCAGTATTTT
>-|TRBV30|TRBJ2-5|TRBD1
CAWSWDRGQETQYF
TGTGCCTGGAGTTGGGACAGGGGGCAAGAGACCCAGTACTTC
>-|TRBV14|TRBJ1-1|-
CASSQVAGANTEAFF
TGTGCCAGCAGCCAAGTCGCAGGGGCGAACACTGAAGCTTTCTTT
>-|TRBV5-1|TRBJ2-2|TRBD2
CASSPRLARNTGELFF
TGCGCCAGCAGCCCCAGACTAGCGAGGAACACCGGGGAGCTGTTTTTT
>-|TRBV6-5|TRBJ1-5|-
CASSVDLVSNQPQHF
TGTGCCAGCAGCGTGGACTTAGTCAGCAATCAGCCCCAGCATTTT
>few|TRBV12-3/TRBV12-4|TRBJ1-2|-
CASSTGPATGYTF
TGTGCCAGCAGTACCGGGCCCGCGACTGGCTACACCTTC
>-|TRBV19|TRBJ2-3|TRBD2
CASRTSGNRDTQYF
TGTGCCAGTAGGACTAGCGGGAATAGGGATACGCAGTATTTT
>-|TRBV28|TRBJ1-1|TRBD1
CASSLYGTDYTEAFF
TGTGCCAGCAGTTTATACGGGACAGACTACACTGAAGCTTTCTTT
>-|TRBV27|TRBJ2-7|TRBD2
CASNPSGLAYEQYF
TGTGCCAGCAACCCTAGCGGGCTAGCCTACGAGCAGTACTTC
>-|TRBV6-5|TRBJ2-7|TRBD2
CASTPTATSGYEQYF
TGTGCCAGCACTCCCACAGCGACTAGCGGATACGAGCAGTACTTC
>few|TRBV6-5|TRBJ1-2|TRBD1
CASSSRQGGGYTF
TGTGCCAGCAGTTCCCGGCAGGGGGGTGGCTACACCTTC
>-|TRBV24-1|TRBJ2-1|TRBD2
CATSDLRESGTSSYNEQFF
TGTGCCACCAGTGATTTGCGGGAAAGCGGGACGAGCTCCTACAATGAGCAGTTCTTC
>-|TRBV7-8|TRBJ2-5|-
CASSLEAIQETQYF
TGTGCCAGCAGCTTAGAGGCTATCCAAGAGACCCAGTACTTC
>-|TRBV19|TRBJ1-5|-
CASSGSSIQPQHF
TGTGCCAGTAGTGGTTCCTCGATTCAGCCCCAGCATTTT
>-|TRBV5-1|TRBJ2-1|-
CASSLVRTASYNEQFF
TGCGCCAGCAGCTTGGTACGGACAGCCTCCTACAATGAGCAGTTCTTC
>-|TRBV6-5|TRBJ1-2|TRBD1
CASSYSGTGGYGYTF
TGTGCCAGCAGTTACTCCGGGACAGGGGGCTATGGCTACACCTTC
>-|TRBV19|TRBJ1-5|-
CASSSPQDSLGNQPQHF
TGTGCCAGTAGTTCGCCCCAGGACAGTCTGGGCAATCAGCCCCAGCATTTT
>-|TRBV5-1|TRBJ2-3|-
CASSLAVESRGDTQYF
TGCGCCAGCAGCTTGGCCGTCGAATCAAGGGGGGATACGCAGTATTTT
>-|TRBV27|TRBJ1-1|-
CASSLQGRTEAFF
TGTGCCAGCAGTTTACAGGGGAGGACTGAAGCTTTCTTT
>-|TRBV5-8|TRBJ2-7|-
CATAGPLYEQYF
TGTGCCACCGCGGGACCTCTCTACGAGCAGTACTTC
>-|TRBV10-3|TRBJ1-1|-
CAIGEGTEAFF
TGTGCCATAGGTGAAGGCACTGAAGCTTTCTTT
>-|TRBV28|TRBJ1-2|-
CASSFGTLNYGYTF
TGTGCCAGCAGTTTTGGGACACTGAACTATGGCTACACCTTC
>-|TRBV30|TRBJ1-6|-
CAWTVGPNSPLHF
TGTGCCTGGACCGTGGGACCTAATTCACCCCTCCACTTT
>-|TRBV20-1|TRBJ1-5|-
CSAKFNQPQHF
TGCAGTGCTAAATTCAATCAGCCCCAGCATTTT
>-|TRBV6-1|TRBJ2-5|-
CASSEGWSGETQYF
TGTGCCAGCAGTGAAGGCTGGAGCGGAGAGACCCAGTACTTC
>once|TRBV28|TRBJ2-1|TRBD2
CASTPPPQREGYEQFF
TGTGCCAGCACCCCTCCCCCCCAGCGGGAGGGGTATGAGCAGTTCTTC
>-|TRBV6-5|TRBJ2-7|-
CASPGPLAYEQYF
TGTGCCAGCCCTGGGCCGCTCGCCTACGAGCAGTACTTC
>-|TRBV3-1/TRBV3-2|TRBJ2-2|-
CASSQGQLFF
TGTGCCAGCAGCCAAGGCCAACTGTTTTTT
>-|TRBV27|TRBJ1-1|TRBD1
CASSTTGAAFF
TGTGCCAGCAGTACGACAGGGGCAGCTTTCTTT
>-|TRBV2|TRBJ1-3|-
CASTGVLSGNTIYF
TGTGCCAGCACCGGAGTGCTCTCTGGAAACACCATATATTTT
>-|TRBV3-1/TRBV3-2|TRBJ1-1|TRBD1
CASSPADRSNTEAFF
TGTGCCAGCAGCCCCGCGGACAGGTCGAACACTGAAGCTTTCTTT
>-|TRBV7-3|TRBJ2-1|TRBD2
CASSLPSGVSEQFF
TGTGCCAGCAGCTTACCTAGCGGGGTCTCCGAGCAGTTCTTC
>-|TRBV7-9|TRBJ2-7|TRBD1
CASSRGTGIYEQYF
TGTGCCAGCAGCAGGGGGACAGGGATATACGAGCAGTACTTC
>-|TRBV5-4|TRBJ2-5|-
CASQASGNNQETQYF
TGTGCCAGCCAAGCTTCTGGGAATAACCAAGAGACCCAGTACTTC
>-|TRBV15|TRBJ1-2|-
CATSRGTGYGYTF
TGTGCCACCAGCAGAGGGACTGGCTATGGCTACACCTTC
>-|TRBV3-1/TRBV3-2|TRBJ2-5|-
CASSQDPGYQETQYF
TGTGCCAGCAGCCAAGATCCGGGGTACCAAGAGACCCAGTACTTC
>-|TRBV27|TRBJ1-3|TRBD1
CASSRAGTVSGNTIYF
TGTGCCAGCAGTAGAGCCGGGACAGTCTCTGGAAACACCATATATTTT
>-|TRBV2|TRBJ1-1|-
CASSELLGAEAFF
TGTGCCAGCAGTGAATTGTTGGGCGCTGAAGCTTTCTTT
>once|TRBV27|TRBJ2-5|TRBD2
CASSPALAGAETQYF
TGTGCCAGCAGTCCCGCACTAGCGGGAGCGGAGACCCAGTACTTC
>-|TRBV19|TRBJ1-1|-
CASNDPGSDLNTEAFF
TGTGCCAGTAATGATCCTGGTTCAGATTTGAACACTGAAGCTTTCTTT
>-|TRBV14|TRBJ1-1|-
CASSLYFGQSEAFF
TGTGCCAGCAGCCTCTACTTTGGACAGAGTGAAGCTTTCTTT
>-|TRBV27|TRBJ2-7|TRBD2
CASSSGLAAYEQYF
TGTGCCAGCAGTTCCGGACTAGCCGCCTACGAGCAGTACTTC
>-|TRBV2|TRBJ1-1|-
CASSGSGLTEAFF
TGTGCCAGCAGTGGATCGGGGTTGACTGAAGCTTTCTTT
>-|TRBV3-1/TRBV3-2|TRBJ1-2|TRBD1
CASSQLSQGVGYTF
TGTGCCAGCAGCCAACTTTCGCAGGGGGTTGGCTACACCTTC
>-|TRBV7-3|TRBJ2-3|-
CASRDWTPGDTQYF
TGTGCCAGCAGGGATTGGACGCCAGGAGATACGCAGTATTTT
>-|TRBV7-2|TRBJ2-2|TRBD2
CASSLGVAGGTGELFF
TGTGCCAGCAGCTTAGGGGTAGCGGGAGGCACCGGGGAGCTGTTTTTT
>once|TRBV24-1|TRBJ2-7|TRBD2
CATGLAGGGEQYF
TGTGCCACGGGACTAGCGGGAGGGGGGGAGCAGTACTTC
>-|TRBV24-1|TRBJ1-2|TRBD1
CATSDSGTGNYGYTF
TGTGCCACCAGTGACTCCGGGACAGGGAACTATGGCTACACCTTC
>-|TRBV3-1/TRBV3-2|TRBJ2-3|TRBD1
CASSPGQHSTDTQYF
TGTGCCAGCAGCCCGGGACAGCACAGCACAGATACGCAGTATTTT
>-|TRBV12-3/TRBV12-4|TRBJ1-1|-
CANGGSANTEAFF
TGTGCCAACGGTGGTTCGGCGAACACTGAAGCTTTCTTT
>-|TRBV7-9|TRBJ2-1|-
CASSSQRNEQFF
TGTGCCAGCAGCTCCCAGCGCAATGAGCAGTTCTTC
>few|TRBV18|TRBJ1-1|TRBD1
CASSPLEGQVNTEAFF
TGTGCCAGCTCACCACTAGAGGGACAGGTGAACACTGAAGCTTTCTTT
>few|TRBV15|TRBJ1-2|-
CATSRERTRAGGYTF
TGTGCCACCAGCAGAGAGCGGACCAGGGCGGGGGGCTACACCTTC
>-|TRBV28|TRBJ1-5|-
CASSLQAQPQHF
TGTGCCAGCAGTTTACAGGCTCAGCCCCAGCATTTT
>-|TRBV7-3|TRBJ1-1|-
CASSLEAMNTEAFF
TGTGCCAGCAGCTTAGAAGCCATGAACACTGAAGCTTTCTTT